This entry describes one TCR beta chain. No antigen is known for it. CDR3 length equals 15 residues. Per the germline V gene, CDR1 is KGHSH and CDR2 is LQKENI. V gave up 4 bases and J gave up 3 bases; unmatched junction bases: 8. 13 Jbeta primers and 60 Vbeta primers were used for the PCR. Produced via immunoSEQ multiplex PCR; TCRdb's table is partial and in-frame only. The repertoire consists of about 120,000 clones, with about two thirds occurring once and the leading ten covering roughly 8.2%. This entry comes from a study of cytomegalovirus exposure and HLA in healthy donors. Study overall: Clustering assigned 81% of the approximately 400 genotyped donors to the Caucasian-associated ancestry cluster. Regarding the study as a whole: A later analysis showed TCR association rates differing by HLA locus, peaking at DRB1 and lowest at HLA-C. In vitro assays verified that a few CMV-associated chains recognized CMV antigens specifically. Cytomegalovirus association was listed for 164 TCR beta chains.

This sequence joins TRBV18 and TRBJ1-1; 7 bases are shared with TRBD1. The sequenced sample was PBMCs. This sequence was found in a woman aged 40 to 55 in good health and CMV-seropositive. The CDR3 sequence is CASSRPGGRDTEAFF. In DNA, the CDR3 is TGTGCCAGCTCACGGCCAGGGGGAAGGGACACTGAAGCTTTCTTT.